This is a list of T cell receptor beta chains from one sample in a study of T-cell memory formation after mild COVID-19. TCRdb called the 5' RACE reads again in MiXCR, with one record for every CDR3 protein. The table has under 400,000 distinct CDR3 sequences, 21% seen once. What was sequenced was PBMCs or a T cell subset sorted from them (not recorded which). These receptors came from an adult woman who had mild COVID-19 (a few samples of this study predate the infection). Cell type and time point are not known. Each CDR3 is given with its conserved first and last residue. A D gene is named only where the DNA matches it firmly. Clone size is shown for a subset of rows, as once, few, many or a class of expanded clone.

>TRBV14|-|-|TRBJ1-2
CASSPFGYYGYTF
TGTGCCAGCAGCCCGTTCGGGTACTATGGCTACACCTTC
>TRBV7-9|-|-|TRBJ1-1
CASSLEFRSAEAFF
TGTGCCAGCAGCTTAGAATTCCGCTCCGCTGAAGCTTTCTTT
>TRBV9|-|-|TRBJ1-1
CASSVDPGWTEAFF
TGTGCCAGCAGCGTAGATCCAGGGTGGACTGAAGCTTTCTTT
>TRBV27|few|-|TRBJ1-1
CASSLHTGAGVNTEAFF
TGTGCCAGCAGTCTTCATACGGGGGCAGGAGTGAACACTGAAGCTTTCTTT
>TRBV5-1|few|TRBD1|TRBJ1-1
CASSPHQGANTEAFF
TGCGCCAGCAGCCCCCATCAGGGGGCGAACACTGAAGCTTTCTTT
>TRBV20-1|-|TRBD2|TRBJ2-7
CSAPQPGTSGYEQYF
TGCAGTGCTCCCCAACCCGGGACTAGCGGCTACGAGCAGTACTTC
>TRBV2|many|-|TRBJ1-5
CASSPLGSGNQPQHF
TGTGCCAGCAGCCCCCTGGGATCGGGCAATCAGCCCCAGCATTTT
>TRBV5-1|-|-|TRBJ2-1
CASSLWGDLENEQFF
TGCGCCAGCAGCTTGTGGGGGGACTTAGAGAATGAGCAGTTCTTC
>TRBV28|-|-|TRBJ2-3
CAITRRGPDTQYF
TGTGCCATTACCAGGAGGGGCCCGGATACGCAGTATTTT
>TRBV5-1|few|TRBD1|TRBJ1-2
CASSGGQGNYGYTF
TGCGCCAGCAGCGGAGGACAGGGAAACTATGGCTACACCTTC
>TRBV12-3/TRBV12-4|-|-|TRBJ2-5
CASRLRYPETQYF
TGTGCCAGCAGGCTGAGATACCCAGAGACCCAGTACTTC
>TRBV7-9|many|-|TRBJ2-3
CASSRTLGTDTQYF
TGTGCCAGCAGCCGGACACTGGGTACAGATACGCAGTATTTT
>TRBV30|-|-|TRBJ1-2
CAWSVLGITPYGYTF
TGTGCCTGGAGTGTACTTGGGATAACACCCTATGGCTACACCTTC
>TRBV9|few|-|TRBJ2-3
CASSVGSGSTDTQYF
TGTGCCAGCAGCGTAGGGTCAGGGAGCACAGATACGCAGTATTTT
>TRBV18|-|-|TRBJ2-1
CASSQLPGTPGREQFF
TGTGCCAGCTCACAACTCCCCGGGACACCAGGAAGAGAGCAGTTCTTC
>TRBV10-3|few|-|TRBJ1-1
CAISEGDNTEAFF
TGTGCCATCAGTGAGGGGGATAACACTGAAGCTTTCTTT
>TRBV27|-|TRBD1|TRBJ2-1
CASSPGQGTGRNEQFF
TGTGCCAGCAGTCCAGGACAGGGAACCGGCAGAAATGAGCAGTTCTTC
>TRBV2|-|-|TRBJ1-6
CASSGPNSPLHF
TGTGCCAGCTCGGGCCCTAATTCACCCCTCCACTTT
>TRBV4-2|few|TRBD2|TRBJ2-1
CASSQEGLAGDNEQFF
TGTGCCAGCAGCCAAGAGGGACTAGCGGGTGACAATGAGCAGTTCTTC
>TRBV20-1|-|-|TRBJ2-7
CSAHRWDEQYF
TGCAGTGCCCACAGATGGGACGAGCAGTACTTC